This T cell receptor beta chain was sequenced for a study of shared clonotypes between healthy human individuals (dated by TCRdb to the early 2020s). In the study overall: The cohort included three men and a couple of women between 18 and 49 years of age. Different laboratories and diverse techniques were used to prepare libraries and sequence TCR repertoires, to increase sequencing depth and limit assay-specific biases. To estimate repertoire size and how much clonotype sharing occurs between individuals, the study deeply sequenced the blood TCR repertoires of roughly 5 healthy adults. Leukapheresis yielded between about 0.8 and 9.5 billion PBMCs per donor.

With respect to this clone: Its recognized antigen is unknown. No much larger clonotype is one base removed from it; base qualities were not supplied.

Broader findings and caveats from the paper: Based on pairwise subsampling, the degree of clonotype sharing among donors was expected to be affected by sequencing depth. Sampling was restricted to blood, and TCR repertoires in tissue are likely to differ from TCR repertoires in blood. Because the study included a small number of donors, the genetic and exposure-history diversity represented was limited.

Including cysteine and phenylalanine, the CDR3 has 15 amino acids. The only DNA kept is the CDR3, 45 bases in frame from the first base. From the germline V gene, CDR1 is SGHRS and CDR2 is YFSETQ. Ends trimmed: V by 3 bases, J by 5 bases; bases unmatched to a gene: 8. Healthy HIV-negative adults with no recently reported acute infections or vaccinations were included as donors. Only Caucasian adults living in Nashville, Tennessee, USA were represented among the donors. For unsorted samples, about 90 million PBMCs were counted, and genomic DNA was extracted using the QIAamp DNA Blood Mini kit. After blood collection by leukapheresis, PBMCs were isolated using Ficoll-Histopaque density gradient centrifugation and then cryopreserved in the vapor phase of liquid nitrogen. TCR CDR3 regions were amplified from genomic DNA by multiplex PCR using the deep immunoSEQ assay. For each cell subset, the extracted genomic DNA was distributed evenly across all wells of several immunoSEQ 96-well plates, and each plate served as one replicate. Each replicate PCR for unsorted PBMC received approximately 0.3 ug genomic DNA, equal to approximately 30,000 T cell genomes. Unsorted PBMC genomic DNA was sequenced across ten immunoSEQ deep assay plates. The purified libraries were quantified using a Qubit 3.0 fluorometer, sized with a Bioanalyzer 2100, and then quantified again using the KAPA Library Quantification kit. Every immunoSEQ 96-well plate was sequenced on a dedicated single-read 150-cycle Illumina NextSeq 550 flow cell. The paper's data handling went like this. Because the immunoSEQ output held only junctional sequences and lacked quality scores, the filtering could not match the filtering applied to full-length reads. To assign V/J genes and CDR3, sequences were annotated against IMGT germline references using PyIR, a Python wrapper for IgBLAST v1.9. Any read was removed if the V/J assignment was weak (E-value above 1e-6), the CDR3 was missing, or the read contained stop codons, out-of-frame junctions, or ambiguous translated residues. A V3J clonotype was defined by an identical inferred V gene, J gene, and CDR3 amino acid sequence. The percentage overlap between two repertoires was calculated by dividing the number of shared unique clonotypes by the size of the smaller repertoire. Repertoire richness was assessed with RTK rarefaction, the Chao1 estimator, and Recon v2.1 estimates of unobserved clonotypes. TCRdb took this table from immuneACCESS and kept in-frame rearrangements with V and J called. Such tables lack part of the clones; where checked against another copy, unresolved V genes explain under half of the gap, and the rest is unexplained. Clone size and V and J calls were adopted from that table, with D and trimming inferred from the DNA. This sample holds fewer than 600,000 clones; 70% to 80% were observed only once. The ten largest make up approximately 13% of the sample.

Recombination linked TRBV5-1 to TRBJ2-7; 10 bases in the junction line up with TRBD1. The clonotype originates from a woman aged 40-49 years in good health. Some clones in this sample may be carry-over from other donors' samples. Specimen: PBMCs. The CDR3 here reads CASSSGQGGVDEQYF. The bases read TGCGCCAGCAGCTCCGGACAGGGGGGTGTCGACGAGCAGTACTTC. When the CDR3 is completed using the reference TRBV5-1 and TRBJ2-7 genes on either side, the full variable domain is KAGVTQTPRYLIKTRGQQVTLSCSPISGHRSVSWYQQTPGQGLQFLFEYFSETQRNKGNFPGRFSGRQFSNSRSEMNVSTLELGDSALYLCASSSGQGGVDEQYFGPGTRLTVT.